Listed below are T cell receptor beta chains from one sample, sequenced in a study of blood T cell repertoires in COVID-19. The repertoire was sequenced with immunoSEQ multiplex PCR; TCRdb's copy has only in-frame clones and lacks some. This sample has fewer than 450,000 clones, with nearly 90% found just once. What was sequenced was PBMCs or T cells enriched from blood (not recorded which). The receptors derive from a woman between 40 and 55 years old with acute COVID-19. The CDR3 runs from the conserved cysteine through the conserved F or W. The D gene is left open where the match is weak.

V	D	J	CDR3	DNA
TRBV4-1	TRBD2	TRBJ2-2	CASSHRLAGMNTGELFF	TGCGCCAGCAGCCACCGACTAGCGGGGATGAACACCGGGGAGCTGTTTTTT
TRBV10-1	-	TRBJ1-4	CASSEVSEKLFF	TGCGCCAGCAGTGAGGTGAGTGAAAAACTGTTTTTT
TRBV11-2	TRBD1	TRBJ2-7	CASSFSGTAFYEQYF	TGTGCCAGCAGCTTTTCCGGGACAGCGTTCTACGAGCAGTACTTC
TRBV25-1	TRBD1	TRBJ1-2	CASSKGQGGNYGYTF	TGTGCCAGCAGCAAAGGACAGGGAGGGAACTATGGCTACACCTTC
TRBV14	-	TRBJ1-2	CASSHVGAAGGYTF	TGTGCCAGCAGCCATGTGGGGGCAGCTGGGGGCTACACCTTC
TRBV7-8	TRBD2	TRBJ2-5	CASSPGLASPPYF	TGTGCCAGCAGCCCGGGACTAGCGTCCCCCCCGTACTTC
TRBV7-8	TRBD1	TRBJ1-2	CASSLSGQGRYGYTF	TGTGCCAGCAGCCTTTCGGGACAGGGACGGTATGGCTACACCTTC
TRBV7-9	-	TRBJ2-5	CASSPPPGLGETQYF	TGTGCCAGCAGCCCCCCCCCAGGGCTCGGGGAGACCCAGTACTTC
TRBV5-1	TRBD1	TRBJ1-2	CASSLRDRGPTNYGYTF	TGCGCCAGCAGCTTGAGGGACAGGGGTCCGACTAACTATGGCTACACCTTC
TRBV2	TRBD1	TRBJ1-1	CASSVRGRPGTEAFF	TGTGCCAGCAGTGTTAGGGGGCGACCTGGGACTGAAGCTTTCTTT
TRBV3-1/TRBV3-2	-	TRBJ1-3	CASSQGGHGSGNTIYF	TGTGCCAGCAGCCAAGGGGGACACGGCTCTGGAAACACCATATATTTT